This T cell receptor (beta chain) was sequenced during a study of blood T cell repertoires in COVID-19. In the study overall: Samples of COVID-19 (acute and convalescent) were obtained from the United States, Italy and Spain. PBMCs, B-cell-depleted T cells, or T cells provided the cDNA or gDNA that made up the material.

The CDR3 has 13 residues. V lost 5 bases and J 15 bases, leaving 21 bases between the germline ends. Source study methods: Amplified reference gene primers provided the basis for estimating nucleated cell counts. Produced via immunoSEQ multiplex PCR; TCRdb's table is partial and in-frame only. D and trimming were read from the DNA, whereas the V and J calls and clone size are those reported in that table. The sample holds about 64,000 clones, approximately 91% seen once. This TCR was recovered from a human donor in a cohort sampled during active COVID-19. The chain links TRBV12-3 or TRBV12-4 to TRBJ2-3; a weak D match, TRBD2 (5 bases). Sequencing was done on a sample of peripheral blood. The CDR3 DNA reads TGTGCCAGCAGTCCGACTACGGATGAGACTCAATATTTT. Translation gives CASSPTTDETQYF.